This TCR beta chain was observed in a study of PD-1 blockade in classical Hodgkin lymphoma. The assay was immunoSEQ multiplex PCR, and TCRdb's table has in-frame clones only and misses some. The sample includes roughly 32,000 clones, 75% to 85% of them seen just once. Autologous stem cell transplantation was followed by relapse in every patient, and brentuximab vedotin exposure varied. CDR1 and CDR2 (germline): LNHDA, SQIVND (reference sequence). Deletions cut 3 bases from V and 0 bases from J, with 9 bases between. The CDR3 runs 15 residues. The material sequenced was peripheral blood mononuclear cells (PBMCs), taken at baseline. The chain recombines TRBV19 with TRBJ1-3, with D uncertain. The source is a human donor with classical Hodgkin lymphoma. The CDR3 region has the DNA TGTGCCAGTAGTATCGGGAACCCCTCTGGAAACACCATATATTTT. This sequence encodes CASSIGNPSGNTIYF.